One sample yielded the 3 T cell receptor beta chains listed below, sequenced in a study of response to subunit inactivated influenza vaccine. TCRdb called the RT-PCR reads again in MiXCR, with one record for every CDR3 protein. The profile shows around 540,000 distinct CDR3 sequences, 10% to 15% of them singletons. The sequences come from PBMCs from blood, collected on the day of vaccination. The receptors were sampled from a middle-aged man who received an inactivated influenza vaccine.

This clonotype has only a few counts. The rearrangement uses TRBV4-2 and TRBJ2-3, with D maybe TRBD1 (5 bases). Germline CDR1 is LGHNA and CDR2 is YNFKEQ. The CDR3 contains 15 residues. Trimming removed 0 bases from V and 4 bases from J, with 11 bases in between. The CDR3 protein is CASSQDWQGPDTQYF. The CDR3 DNA follows: TGTGCCAGCAGCCAAGATTGGCAGGGCCCAGATACGCAGTATTTT.

The rearrangement uses TRBV5-6 and TRBJ2-1, with TRBD2 matching over 11 bases. CDR1 is SGHDT and CDR2 is YYEEEE in the germline V gene. The V and J ends lost 4 bases and 2 bases, in that order; junction bases with no gene match: 5. The CDR3 extends over 16 amino acids. This CDR3 reads CASSLHSGGAYNEQFF. The CDR3 DNA reads TGTGCCAGCAGCCTACATAGCGGGGGGGCCTACAATGAGCAGTTCTTC.

Here the CDR3 reads CASSLNDDYEQYF. CDR3 DNA sequence: TGTGCCAGCAGCCTGAATGACGACTACGAGCAGTACTTC. This chain joins TRBV5-5 and TRBJ2-7, with D uncertain. The CDR3 contains 13 residues. Germline CDR1 is SGHKS and CDR2 is YYEKEE (reference sequence). V was trimmed by 4 bases and J by 3 bases, leaving 11 bases between them.